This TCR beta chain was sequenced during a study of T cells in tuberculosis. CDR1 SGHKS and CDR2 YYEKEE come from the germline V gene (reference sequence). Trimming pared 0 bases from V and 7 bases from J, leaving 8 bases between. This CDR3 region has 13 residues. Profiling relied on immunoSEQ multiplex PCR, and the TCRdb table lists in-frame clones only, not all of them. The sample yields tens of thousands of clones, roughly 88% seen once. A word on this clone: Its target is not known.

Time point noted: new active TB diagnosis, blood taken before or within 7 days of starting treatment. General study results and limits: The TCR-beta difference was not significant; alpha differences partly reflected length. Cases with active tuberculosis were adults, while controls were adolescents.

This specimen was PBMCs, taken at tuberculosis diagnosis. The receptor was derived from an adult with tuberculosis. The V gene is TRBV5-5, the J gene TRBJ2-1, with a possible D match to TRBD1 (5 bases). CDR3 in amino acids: CASSLDRLNEQFF. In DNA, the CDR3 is TGTGCCAGCAGCTTGGACAGGTTGAATGAGCAGTTCTTC.